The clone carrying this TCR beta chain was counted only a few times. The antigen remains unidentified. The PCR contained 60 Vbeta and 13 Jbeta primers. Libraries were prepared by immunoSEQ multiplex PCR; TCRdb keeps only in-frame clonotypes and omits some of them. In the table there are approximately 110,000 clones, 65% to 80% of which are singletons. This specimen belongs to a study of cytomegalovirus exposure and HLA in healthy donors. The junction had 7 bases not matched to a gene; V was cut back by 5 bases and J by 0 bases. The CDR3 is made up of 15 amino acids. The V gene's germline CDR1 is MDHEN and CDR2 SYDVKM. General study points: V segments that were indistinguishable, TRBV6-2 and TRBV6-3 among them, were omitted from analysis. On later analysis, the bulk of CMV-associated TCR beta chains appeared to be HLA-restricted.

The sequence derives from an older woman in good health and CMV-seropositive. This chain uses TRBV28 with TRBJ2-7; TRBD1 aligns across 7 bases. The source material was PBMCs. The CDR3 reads CASSMGTADSYEQYF. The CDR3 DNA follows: TGTGCCAGCAGTATGGGGACAGCCGACTCCTACGAGCAGTACTTC. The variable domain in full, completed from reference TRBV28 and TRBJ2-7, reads DVKVTQSSRYLVKRTGEKVFLECVQDMDHENMFWYRQDPGLGLRLIYFSYDVKMKEKGDIPEGYSVSREKKERFSLILESASTNQTSMYLCASSMGTADSYEQYFGPGTRLTVT.